A selection of T cell receptor beta chains follows, all from one sample in a study of regulatory T cells in long-lasting Graves disease. TCRdb ran MiXCR on the multiplex PCR reads and lists one entry per CDR3 protein. The top ten hold over 7.5% of the sample, which has 540,000 or so distinct CDR3 sequences, 13% seen once. These data are also associated with another study on T cells in Graves' hyperthyroidism and ophthalmopathy.

This specimen consisted of peripheral blood mononuclear cells (PBMCs), obtained at new diagnosis, from a patient treated with antithyroid drugs. The receptor set was obtained from a man younger than 40 with Graves disease. CDR3s include the opening cysteine and the closing phenylalanine or tryptophan. D genes are given only for firm matches. Size tells how often a clone was seen (once, few, many) or the class of an expanded clone, and some rows leave it out.

J: TRBJ2-7; V: TRBV12-3/TRBV12-4; size: many; D: -; DNA: TGTGCCAGCAGTCCTGAGGGACCTACCGAGCAGTACTTC; CDR3: CASSPEGPTEQYF
J: TRBJ1-4; V: TRBV6-1; size: many; D: -; DNA: TGTGCCAGCAGTGAAGAAACAGGCTCGAATGAAAAACTGTTTTTT; CDR3: CASSEETGSNEKLFF
J: TRBJ2-2; V: TRBV29-1; size: -; D: TRBD2; DNA: TGCAGCGTTGTGGGGGGGAGGGGCTTGAACACCGGGGAGCTGTTTTTT; CDR3: CSVVGGRGLNTGELFF
J: TRBJ1-3; V: TRBV11-2; size: many; D: -; DNA: TGTGCCAGCAGCTTTGCCGATCGCTCTGGAAACACCATATATTTT; CDR3: CASSFADRSGNTIYF
J: TRBJ2-4; V: TRBV6-1; size: many; D: TRBD1; DNA: TGTGCCAGCAGGGGCGACAGGGGGCTAAACATTCAGTACTTC; CDR3: CASRGDRGLNIQYF
J: TRBJ2-1; V: TRBV11-3; size: -; D: -; DNA: TGTGCCAGCAGCCAAGGCCCCGACTACAGCAATGAGCAGTTCTTC; CDR3: CASSQGPDYSNEQFF
J: TRBJ2-1; V: TRBV20-1; size: -; D: TRBD1; DNA: TGCAGTGCTAGAGAGGGACAGGGGTTAGTAATTGAGCAGTTCTTC; CDR3: CSAREGQGLVIEQFF
J: TRBJ2-5; V: TRBV24-1; size: many; D: -; DNA: TGTGCCACCAGTGATTGGGCGGAGACCCAGTACTTC; CDR3: CATSDWAETQYF
J: TRBJ1-4; V: TRBV11-2; size: -; D: -; DNA: TGTGCCAGCAGCCTAATGACGCCCGGGGGTGAAAAACTGTTTTTT; CDR3: CASSLMTPGGEKLFF
J: TRBJ2-7; V: TRBV7-3; size: many; D: TRBD1; DNA: TGTGCCAGCAGCTCTGTAGGGGGACAGGGCACCGAGCAGTACTTC; CDR3: CASSSVGGQGTEQYF
J: TRBJ1-4; V: TRBV20-1; size: many; D: -; DNA: TGCAGTGCTACACCCGGGAGGAGGGGGGCTAATGAAAAACTGTTTTTT; CDR3: CSATPGRRGANEKLFF
J: TRBJ1-4; V: TRBV12-3/TRBV12-4; size: many; D: TRBD1; DNA: TGTGCCAGCACTTATGGGGGGACAGGGGTAGAAAAACTGTTTTTT; CDR3: CASTYGGTGVEKLFF
J: TRBJ1-6; V: TRBV25-1; size: -; D: TRBD1; DNA: TGTGCCAGCAGGGGGACAGGCGGCTTTTCACCCCTCCACTTT; CDR3: CASRGTGGFSPLHF
J: TRBJ2-2; V: TRBV27; size: many; D: -; DNA: TGTGCCAGCAGTCCGAAGAGCACGGCCACCGGGGAGCTGTTTTTT; CDR3: CASSPKSTATGELFF
J: TRBJ2-2; V: TRBV12-5; size: few; D: -; DNA: TGTGCTAGTGGTTCCTCTAGGACTCTGAACACCGGGGAGCTGTTTTTT; CDR3: CASGSSRTLNTGELFF
J: TRBJ2-7; V: TRBV29-1; size: many; D: TRBD2; DNA: TGCAGCGTTGAGGTGGGGGGGTACTACGAGCAGTACTTC; CDR3: CSVEVGGYYEQYF
J: TRBJ1-5; V: TRBV10-3; size: few; D: -; DNA: TGTGCCATCAGTGAAAGTACCGCTCTAAATCAGCCCCAGCATTTT; CDR3: CAISESTALNQPQHF
J: TRBJ2-5; V: TRBV7-2; size: many; D: -; DNA: TGTGCCAGCAGCTGGGACCCTTCCCCAGAGACCCAGTACTTC; CDR3: CASSWDPSPETQYF
J: TRBJ1-5; V: TRBV4-2; size: once; D: TRBD1; DNA: TGTGCCAGCAGCCAAAAACAGGGGAGTAATCAGCCCCAGCATTTT; CDR3: CASSQKQGSNQPQHF
J: TRBJ1-4; V: TRBV6-1; size: many; D: -; DNA: TGTGCCAGCAGGACAGGACCTGAAAGAAATGAAAAACTGTTTTTT; CDR3: CASRTGPERNEKLFF
J: TRBJ2-5; V: TRBV15; size: few; D: -; DNA: TGTGCCACCAGCAGGAACTCACCAGTGGGAGAGACCCAGTACTTC; CDR3: CATSRNSPVGETQYF
J: TRBJ1-1; V: TRBV28; size: many; D: TRBD1; DNA: TGTGCCAGCAGTTTGAGGGGGCGGAGCACTGAAGCTTTCTTT; CDR3: CASSLRGRSTEAFF
J: TRBJ1-3; V: TRBV19; size: -; D: -; DNA: TGTGCCAGTAGTTCAGCCAGGCAGTCCTCTGGAAACACCATATATTTT; CDR3: CASSSARQSSGNTIYF
J: TRBJ1-2; V: TRBV5-1; size: -; D: -; DNA: TGCGCCAGCAGCTTGGCAGCTTACTATGGCTACACCTTC; CDR3: CASSLAAYYGYTF
J: TRBJ1-1; V: TRBV5-1; size: -; D: -; DNA: TGCGCCAGCAGCTCCGGGACATCGACGGGGAACACTGAAGCTTTCTTT; CDR3: CASSSGTSTGNTEAFF
J: TRBJ1-2; V: TRBV4-1; size: -; D: TRBD1; DNA: TGCGCCAGCAGCCACCTGACAGGGGGGCTTGTCTATGGCTACACCTTC; CDR3: CASSHLTGGLVYGYTF
J: TRBJ2-7; V: TRBV20-1; size: many; D: -; DNA: TGCAGTGCTGCGGGACGGGCCTACGAGCAGTACTTC; CDR3: CSAAGRAYEQYF
J: TRBJ1-2; V: TRBV24-1; size: few; D: TRBD1; DNA: TGTGCCACCAGTGACCGTGGGACAGGGATCGGCTACACCTTC; CDR3: CATSDRGTGIGYTF
J: TRBJ1-4; V: TRBV12-3/TRBV12-4; size: many; D: TRBD1; DNA: TGTGCCAGCAGTTTCCTGACAGGGGGCAGGGAAAAACTGTTTTTT; CDR3: CASSFLTGGREKLFF
J: TRBJ1-2; V: TRBV5-1; size: few; D: -; DNA: TGCGCCAGCAGCACCTCGGGGCAAAGCTATGGCTACACCTTC; CDR3: CASSTSGQSYGYTF
J: TRBJ1-1; V: TRBV18; size: many; D: -; DNA: TGTGCCAGCTCACCGTATGGGGGAGCGAACACTGAAGCTTTCTTT; CDR3: CASSPYGGANTEAFF
J: TRBJ1-4; V: TRBV9; size: few; D: -; DNA: TGTGCCAGCAGCGTAGCTACAGACAGGTCGACTGAAAAACTGTTTTTT; CDR3: CASSVATDRSTEKLFF
J: TRBJ2-7; V: TRBV7-3; size: many; D: TRBD1; DNA: TGTGCCAGCAGCTTAGCGACACAGGGGCACGAGCAGTACTTC; CDR3: CASSLATQGHEQYF
J: TRBJ1-5; V: TRBV29-1; size: many; D: TRBD1; DNA: TGCAGCGTTGGGGGACAGACCAATCAGCCCCAGCATTTT; CDR3: CSVGGQTNQPQHF
J: TRBJ1-5; V: TRBV12-3/TRBV12-4; size: many; D: TRBD1; DNA: TGTGCCAGCAGCCGGACAGGTCGAGGGTATCAGCCCCAGCATTTT; CDR3: CASSRTGRGYQPQHF
J: TRBJ2-7; V: TRBV10-3; size: few; D: -; DNA: TGTGCCATCAGTGTCGGGCAGGGAACCTACGAGCAGTACTTC; CDR3: CAISVGQGTYEQYF
J: TRBJ2-1; V: TRBV2; size: many; D: TRBD2; DNA: TGTGCCAGCAGTAGGGACTACACCTACAATGAGCAGTTCTTC; CDR3: CASSRDYTYNEQFF
J: TRBJ2-1; V: TRBV28; size: -; D: -; DNA: TGTGCCAGCAGCTCGTTCGGGAGCTCCTACAATGAGCAGTTCTTC; CDR3: CASSSFGSSYNEQFF
J: TRBJ2-2; V: TRBV6-5; size: few; D: -; DNA: TGTGCCAGCAGTTATGGGGTAACCGGGGAGCTGTTTTTT; CDR3: CASSYGVTGELFF
J: TRBJ2-2; V: TRBV5-1; size: -; D: TRBD1; DNA: TGCGCCAGCAGCTTGGCGGGACAGGGGTCCACCGGGGAGCTGTTTTTT; CDR3: CASSLAGQGSTGELFF
J: TRBJ2-1; V: TRBV18; size: many; D: -; DNA: TGTGCCAGCTCACAATACCAGTACAATGAGCAGTTCTTC; CDR3: CASSQYQYNEQFF
J: TRBJ2-7; V: TRBV7-6; size: -; D: TRBD2; DNA: TGTGCCAGCAGCTTATTCTTGCCCGGGACTAGCCCTAACGAGCAGTACTTC; CDR3: CASSLFLPGTSPNEQYF
J: TRBJ2-2; V: TRBV5-1; size: -; D: -; DNA: TGCGCCAGCAGCTTATACCAGACCGACACCGGGGAGCTGTTTTTT; CDR3: CASSLYQTDTGELFF
J: TRBJ2-1; V: TRBV7-9; size: many; D: -; DNA: TGTGCCAGCAGCGAGGGGTCTTTGGGGACGAGGTTCGAAGAGCAGTTCTTC; CDR3: CASSEGSLGTRFEEQFF
J: TRBJ2-7; V: TRBV7-3; size: few; D: -; DNA: TGTGCCAGCAGCTTAACACAGAATTACGAGCAGTACTTC; CDR3: CASSLTQNYEQYF
J: TRBJ2-1; V: TRBV20-1; size: -; D: TRBD2; DNA: TGCAGTGCTCAGCTAGCGGGAGGGGTGAGGGAGCAGTTCTTC; CDR3: CSAQLAGGVREQFF